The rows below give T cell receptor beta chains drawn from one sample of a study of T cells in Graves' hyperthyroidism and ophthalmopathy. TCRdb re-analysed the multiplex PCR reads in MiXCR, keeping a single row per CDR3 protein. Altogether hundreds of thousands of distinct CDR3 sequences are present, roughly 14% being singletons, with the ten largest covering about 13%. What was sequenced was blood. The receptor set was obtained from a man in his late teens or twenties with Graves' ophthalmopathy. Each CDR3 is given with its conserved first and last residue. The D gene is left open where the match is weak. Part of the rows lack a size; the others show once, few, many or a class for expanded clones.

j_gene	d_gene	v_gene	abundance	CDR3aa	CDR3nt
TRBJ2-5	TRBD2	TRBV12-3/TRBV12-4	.	CASSLDKREGSETQYF	TGTGCCAGCAGTTTAGATAAGCGGGAGGGATCAGAGACCCAGTACTTC
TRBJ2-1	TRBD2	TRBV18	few	CASSPASGGVNEQFF	TGTGCCAGCTCACCCGCTAGCGGGGGGGTCAATGAGCAGTTCTTC
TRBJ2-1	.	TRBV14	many	CASSQANEQFF	TGTGCCAGCAGCCAAGCAAATGAGCAGTTCTTC
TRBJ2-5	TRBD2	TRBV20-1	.	CSARTSGAQETQYF	TGCAGTGCTAGGACTAGCGGGGCACAAGAGACCCAGTACTTC
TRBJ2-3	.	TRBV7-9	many	CASSPLKLDESPVGDTQYF	TGTGCCAGCAGCCCATTAAAATTAGACGAGTCCCCGGTAGGAGATACGCAGTATTTT
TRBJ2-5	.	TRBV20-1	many	CSAFGTSNRETQYF	TGCAGTGCTTTTGGGACATCGAACCGGGAGACCCAGTACTTC
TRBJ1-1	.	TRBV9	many	CASSVNREVVNTEAFF	TGTGCCAGCAGCGTAAACAGGGAGGTGGTGAACACTGAAGCTTTCTTT
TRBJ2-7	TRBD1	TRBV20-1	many	CSANTGTGDEQYF	TGCAGTGCAAACACTGGGACAGGGGACGAGCAGTACTTC
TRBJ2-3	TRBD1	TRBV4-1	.	CASNNPGQGAADTQYF	TGCGCCAGCAACAATCCGGGACAGGGGGCTGCAGATACGCAGTATTTT
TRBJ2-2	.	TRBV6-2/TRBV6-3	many	CASSYNGPMNTGELFF	TGTGCCAGCAGTTATAACGGCCCGATGAACACCGGGGAGCTGTTTTTT
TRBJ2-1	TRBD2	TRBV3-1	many	CASSQLSGRGSYNEQFF	TGTGCCAGCAGCCAATTAAGCGGGAGGGGCTCCTACAATGAGCAGTTCTTC
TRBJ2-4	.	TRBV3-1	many	CASSQVLFNIQYF	TGTGCCAGCAGCCAAGTTCTTTTCAACATTCAGTACTTC
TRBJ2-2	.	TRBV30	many	CAWSVRLAVPGELFF	TGTGCCTGGAGTGTACGGCTAGCCGTGCCCGGGGAGCTGTTTTTT
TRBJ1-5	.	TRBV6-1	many	CASSEVGAGQPQHF	TGTGCCAGCAGTGAAGTGGGGGCGGGACAGCCCCAGCATTTT
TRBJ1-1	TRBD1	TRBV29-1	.	CSGTPGDSNTEAFF	TGCAGCGGCACGCCGGGGGACAGCAACACTGAAGCTTTCTTT
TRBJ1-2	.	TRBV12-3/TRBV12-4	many	CASSGTVVYGYTF	TGTGCCAGCAGCGGGACTGTTGTCTATGGCTACACCTTC
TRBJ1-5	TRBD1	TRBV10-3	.	CAISTTGGFNRPQHF	TGTGCCATCAGTACGACAGGGGGTTTCAATCGGCCCCAGCATTTT
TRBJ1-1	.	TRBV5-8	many	CAGTGVGGSEAFF	TGTGCCGGGACGGGCGTTGGGGGGTCTGAAGCTTTCTTT
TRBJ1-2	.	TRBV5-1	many	CASSSGEIANYGYTF	TGCGCCAGCAGCTCCGGAGAAATAGCTAACTATGGCTACACCTTC
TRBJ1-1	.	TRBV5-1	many	CASSFLGERTEAFF	TGCGCCAGCAGCTTCCTCGGGGAGCGGACTGAAGCTTTCTTT
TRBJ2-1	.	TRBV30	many	CAWSTGNDEQFF	TGTGCCTGGAGTACAGGGAACGATGAGCAGTTCTTC
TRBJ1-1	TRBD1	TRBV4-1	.	CASSHRGMGTEAFF	TGCGCCAGCAGCCACAGGGGGATGGGCACTGAAGCTTTCTTT
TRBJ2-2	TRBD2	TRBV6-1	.	CAGGGVTGELFF	TGTGCGGGGGGGGGGGTAACCGGGGAGCTGTTTTTT
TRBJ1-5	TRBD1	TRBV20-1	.	CSATTGVGQPQHF	TGCAGTGCCACAACAGGGGTCGGTCAGCCCCAGCATTTT
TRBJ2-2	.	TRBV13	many	CASNLYGNTGELFF	TGTGCCAGCAACTTGTACGGGAACACCGGGGAGCTGTTTTTT
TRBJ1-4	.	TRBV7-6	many	CASSRDGAREKLFF	TGTGCCAGCAGCCGGGACGGCGCCCGCGAAAAACTGTTTTTT
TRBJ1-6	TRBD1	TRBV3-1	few	CASSPRTGQNSPLHF	TGTGCCAGCAGCCCACGGACAGGGCAAAATTCACCCCTCCACTTT